This TCR beta chain appears in the sequencing data of a study of T cell responses to AZD1222 COVID-19 vaccine. CDR1 is ENHRY, CDR2 SYGVKD, per germline. The CDR3 is made up of 11 amino acids. V shed 4 bases and J shed 4 bases, with 5 bases lying between them. Turning to this clone: Its target is not known.

Findings and caveats of the study: Only five to seven AZD1222 recipients were seropositive at baseline. Reportedly, nearly half the spike-specific TCRs target unmutated variant regions. Donor demographics were predominantly white British with a female majority; clonal diversity may be underestimated.

The protocol was immunoSEQ multiplex PCR, while the TCRdb copy is restricted to in-frame clones and leaves out a portion. This sample has 130,000 to 150,000 clones, with approximately 85% found just once. The sequencing here drew on peripheral blood, taken on day 0 of MenACWY control vaccination. The rearrangement links TRBV10-3 to TRBJ2-7; D uncertain. This TCR derives from an adult in good health. For the CDR3, the DNA is TGTGCCATCAGTGGGGTTTACGAGCAGTACTTC. The encoded protein is CAISGVYEQYF.